The entry below gives a single TCR beta chain sequence along with its context. These data are taken from a study of cytomegalovirus exposure and HLA in healthy donors. This PCR relied on a set of 60 Vbeta primers and 13 Jbeta primers. The data were produced by immunoSEQ multiplex PCR, yet TCRdb's version contains in-frame clones alone and is incomplete. Here the sample spans 170,000 or so clones, 77% being singletons. CDR1 and CDR2 (germline): LGHNA, YSLEER. V lost 4 bases, J lost 5 bases, and 7 bases stayed unmatched. The CDR3 extends over 14 amino acids. The sequence was collected from a woman younger than 45 in good health and CMV-seropositive. The chain combines TRBV4-3 with TRBJ1-2, with 7 positions matching TRBD1. The sample taken for sequencing was PBMCs. CDR3 sequence reads: CASSLTSGQYGYTF. As DNA, the CDR3 is TGCGCCAGCAGCCTGACATCGGGACAGTATGGCTACACCTTC.